The present T cell receptor beta chain was sequenced within a study of CD8+ T cells in alopecia areata. Study summary: Twice a day, 5 to 10 mg of oral tofacitinib was administered to treated patients. Severity scores in treated patients reflected the percentage of scalp affected.

The treatment here: oral pan-JAK inhibitor, 5-10 mg twice daily. Peripheral blood and lesional scalp punch biopsies were taken from alopecia areata patients. General study findings and limits: Whether baseline CD8+ expansion is linked to response remains uncertain, given a single nonresponder.

As regards this clone: Its matching antigen is unknown.

TCR sequencing used cDNA made by reverse transcription of extracted RNA. TCRdb keeps only in-frame clones here, not all; method: immunoSEQ multiplex PCR. The sample contains around 170,000 clones, approximately 51% of which appear only once. The clonotype comes from a human donor with alopecia areata. Sequencing used CD8+ T cells sorted from blood, obtained around week 54, from a patient treated with tofacitinib.

This chain's CDR3 is CASSLVRVEKLFF. The CDR3 coding sequence is TGTGCCAGCAGCTTAGTGAGGGTAGAAAAACTGTTTTTT. The chain couples TRBV7-2 to TRBJ1-4; no definite D call. Trimming took 1 base from V and 8 from J, leaving 8 bases between them. Germline assignment: CDR1 SGHTA and CDR2 FQGNSA. This CDR3 spans 13 amino acids.